Presented here are 17 T cell receptor beta chains from one specimen sequenced in a study of shared clonotypes between healthy human individuals. Libraries were prepared by immunoSEQ multiplex PCR; TCRdb keeps only in-frame clonotypes and omits some of them. The sample yields about 100,000 clones, more than 65% seen once. Sequencing was carried out using memory CD8+ T cells sorted from blood. The subset: CD45RO+ cells pooled with CCR7-negative TemRA cells. These receptors originate from a woman aged 25 to 39 in good health.

This sequence joins TRBV7-9 and TRBJ2-7; 8 bases map to TRBD2. The V gene end was trimmed by 5 bases and the J gene end by 2 bases; junction bases not matched to a gene: 20. The CDR3 runs 19 residues. CDR1 is SEHNR and CDR2 is FQNEAQ in the germline V gene (reference sequence). Here the CDR3 DNA reads TGTGCCAGCAGCCCCCCGGGGGAGGTAGCGGGACACAAAACCTACGAGCAGTACTTC. Encoded protein: CASSPPGEVAGHKTYEQYF.

In this sample, this clone turned up many times. This chain connects TRBV11-2 to TRBJ2-1; a weak D match, TRBD2 (6 bases). This CDR3 is built from 18 residues. In germline, CDR1 is SGHAT, CDR2 FQNNGV. Deletions cut 1 base from V and 3 bases from J, with 19 bases between. CDR3 in amino acids: CASSLVLRGRRVYNEQFF. The CDR3 nucleotides read TGTGCCAGCAGCTTAGTCCTGAGGGGTAGGAGGGTCTACAATGAGCAGTTCTTC.

The rearrangement links TRBV11-2 to TRBJ2-1, with D uncertain. The V and J ends lost 1 base and 7 bases respectively, with 5 bases between them. CDR3 length: 12 amino acids. Looked up from germline, CDR1 is SGHAT and CDR2 is FQNNGV. The CDR3 is CASSLGKNEQFF. CDR3 DNA: TGTGCCAGCAGCTTAGGAAAAAATGAGCAGTTCTTC.

In this sample, this clone turned up a few times. V is TRBV5-1 and J is TRBJ2-3; TRBD2 matches 8 bases. The CDR3 length is 17 residues. Trimming cost V 0 bases and J 1 base; bases outside gene matches: 7. Per germline, CDR1 SGHRS and CDR2 YFSETQ. CDR3 sequence: CASSLVPAGVGTDTQYF. For the CDR3, the DNA is TGCGCCAGCAGCTTGGTTCCAGCGGGAGTAGGCACAGATACGCAGTATTTT.

The rearrangement joins TRBV5-3 to TRBJ1-5; no reliable D call. TRBV5-3 is sorted into the ORF group, with uncertain function. Trimming shortened V by 7 bases and J by 0 bases, and 8 bases separated the two germline ends. The CDR3 has 13 residues. The CDR3 region has the DNA TGTGCCAGAGGCTCCTGTAGCAATCAGCCCCAGCATTTT. Translation gives CARGSCSNQPQHF.

The chain couples TRBV5-4 to TRBJ2-3; the match to TRBD1 covers 9 bases. The germline CDR1 and CDR2 sequences are SGHNT and YYREEE (reference sequence). This CDR3 is built from 15 residues. Germline trimming cut 3 bases from V and 6 bases from J; bases unmatched to any gene: 8. The CDR3, as DNA: TGTGCCAGCAGCTCGACAGGGGGGAGGGTCGATACGCAGTATTTT. Its translation: CASSSTGGRVDTQYF.

V and J are TRBV6-4 and TRBJ1-5, with 7 bases aligning to TRBD1. After removal of 0 bases from V and 4 bases from J, the junction contained 3 bases not matched to a gene. This CDR3 contains 15 residues. Germline loops: CDR1 MRHNA, CDR2 SNTAGT. CDR3 amino acids: CASSDSGGANQPQHF. The CDR3 nucleotides are TGTGCCAGCAGTGACTCAGGGGGCGCGAATCAGCCCCAGCATTTT.

CDR3 DNA: TGTGCCAGCAGTTTATGGTCCGGGACAGGGCGCTCCTACGAGCAGTACTTC. As protein: CASSLWSGTGRSYEQYF. The rearrangement links TRBV28 to TRBJ2-7, with 9 bases fitting TRBD1. V trimming: 0 bases; J trimming: 0 bases; junction bases outside the gene matches: 6. Germline CDR1 and CDR2: MDHEN and SYDVKM. The CDR3 runs 17 residues.

V gene TRBV7-2 combines with J gene TRBJ2-1, with D possibly TRBD1 on 5 matching bases. In germline, CDR1 is SGHTA, CDR2 FQGNSA. CDR3 size: 15 residues. Trimming pared 1 base from V and 7 bases from J, leaving 14 bases between. The CDR3, as DNA: TGTGCCAGCAGCTTAGGCCGACGTCAGGGAAATGAGCAGTTCTTC. Translated, it gives CASSLGRRQGNEQFF.

This chain links TRBV11-2 with TRBJ2-7; D ambiguous. The V gene's germline CDR1 is SGHAT and CDR2 FQNNGV. This CDR3 comprises 12 residues. V was trimmed by 1 base and J by 6 bases, leaving 7 bases between them. The CDR3 nucleotides are TGTGCCAGCAGCTTAGGGGCGCGCGAGCAGTACTTC. Translating gives CASSLGAREQYF.

In its sample, this clone was seen once. At one boundary the junction diverges from the germline segment, which might be a read error. The genes are TRBV5-3 and TRBJ2-7; a weak D match, TRBD1 (6 bases). TRBV5-3 is designated an ORF whose function remains uncertain. CDR3 length: 15 amino acids. In DNA form, the CDR3 reads TGTGCCAGCAGCTGGGCCTACAGGGAATCAGACGAGCAGTACTTC. It is translated as CASSWAYRESDEQYF.

Written as DNA, the CDR3 is TGTGCCAGTTGGGGACAGGTGGGGCTGGAAGCTTTCTTT. Translating gives CASWGQVGLEAFF. The V gene is TRBV6-6, the J gene TRBJ1-1; 8 bases are a match to TRBD1. This CDR3 is 13 amino acids long. CDR1 MNHNY and CDR2 SVGAGI come from the germline V gene (reference sequence). The junction had 11 bases not matched to a gene; V was cut back by 9 bases and J by 8 bases.

V and J are TRBV5-4 and TRBJ1-2, with TRBD1 identical over 10 bases. V dropped 6 bases and J dropped 4; count of bases not matched to a gene: 9. The CDR3 extends over 15 amino acids. The germline gives CDR1 SGHNT, CDR2 YYREEE (reference sequence). The CDR3 DNA is TGTGCCAGCACCCTCAGGACAGGGGGGACCTATGGCTACACCTTC. Translation gives CASTLRTGGTYGYTF.

This clone was seen only a few times. The chain joins TRBV6-1 to TRBJ1-4, with D unresolved. The CDR3 contains 13 residues. Germline assignment: CDR1 MNHNS and CDR2 SASEGT. The germline V and J ends were trimmed by 3 bases and 8 bases, with 10 bases remaining between them. CDR3 sequence (DNA): TGTGCCAGCAGTGATAGGAGCGAAGAAAAACTGTTTTTT. This gives the protein CASSDRSEEKLFF.

This chain connects TRBV11-2 to TRBJ1-1; D is unresolved. Per the germline V gene, CDR1 is SGHAT and CDR2 is FQNNGV. The CDR3 extends over 15 amino acids. Trimming shortened V by 2 bases and J by 0 bases, and 10 bases separated the two germline ends. This CDR3 reads CASSLSPSMNTEAFF. The CDR3, as DNA: TGTGCCAGCAGCTTAAGTCCCAGCATGAACACTGAAGCTTTCTTT.

A note on this clone: A much larger clone lies one base from this, so it may be a read error. This chain links TRBV7-2 with TRBJ2-7; maybe TRBD1 (6 bases). The V gene's germline CDR1 is SGHTA and CDR2 FQGNSA. Trimming cost V 2 bases and J 2 bases, with 7 bases left between them. The CDR3 sequence is 13 residues long. CDR3 DNA: TGTGCCAGCAGCTTACAGGGGCCCTACGAGCAGTACTTC. It is translated as CASSLQGPYEQYF.

This chain links TRBV28 with TRBJ1-1; the D gene is possibly TRBD1 (5 bases). V lost 8 bases and J 4 bases, leaving 20 bases between the germline ends. The CDR3 consists of 15 residues. Germline assignment: CDR1 MDHEN and CDR2 SYDVKM. CDR3 DNA: TGTGCCAGCTCTACTAAAGTGGACGGGGGCACTGAAGCTTTCTTT. Its protein is CASSTKVDGGTEAFF.